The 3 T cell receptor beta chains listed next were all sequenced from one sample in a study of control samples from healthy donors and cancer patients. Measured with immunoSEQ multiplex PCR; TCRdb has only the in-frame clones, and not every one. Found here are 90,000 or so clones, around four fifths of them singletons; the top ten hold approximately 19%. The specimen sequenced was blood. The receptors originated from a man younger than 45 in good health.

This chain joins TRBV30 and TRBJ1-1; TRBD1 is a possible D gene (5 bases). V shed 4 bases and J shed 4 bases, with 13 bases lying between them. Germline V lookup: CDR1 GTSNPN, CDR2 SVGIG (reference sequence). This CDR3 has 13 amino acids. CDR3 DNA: TGTGCCTGGAAGGGCTGGGGGGGCACTGAAGCTTTCTTT. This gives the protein CAWKGWGGTEAFF.

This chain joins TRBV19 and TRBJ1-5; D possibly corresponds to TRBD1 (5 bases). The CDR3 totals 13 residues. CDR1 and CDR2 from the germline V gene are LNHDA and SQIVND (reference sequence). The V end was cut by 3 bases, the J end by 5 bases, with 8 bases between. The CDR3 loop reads CASSIKGDQPQHF. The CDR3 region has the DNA TGTGCCAGTAGTATTAAAGGGGATCAGCCCCAGCATTTT.

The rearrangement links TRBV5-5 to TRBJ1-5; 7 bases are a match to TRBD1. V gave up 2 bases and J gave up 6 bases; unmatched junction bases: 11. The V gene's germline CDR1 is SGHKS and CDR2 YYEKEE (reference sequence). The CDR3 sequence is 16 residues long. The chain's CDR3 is CASSLRDSALVQPQHF. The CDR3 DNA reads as TGTGCCAGCAGCTTAAGGGACAGTGCTTTGGTTCAGCCCCAGCATTTT.